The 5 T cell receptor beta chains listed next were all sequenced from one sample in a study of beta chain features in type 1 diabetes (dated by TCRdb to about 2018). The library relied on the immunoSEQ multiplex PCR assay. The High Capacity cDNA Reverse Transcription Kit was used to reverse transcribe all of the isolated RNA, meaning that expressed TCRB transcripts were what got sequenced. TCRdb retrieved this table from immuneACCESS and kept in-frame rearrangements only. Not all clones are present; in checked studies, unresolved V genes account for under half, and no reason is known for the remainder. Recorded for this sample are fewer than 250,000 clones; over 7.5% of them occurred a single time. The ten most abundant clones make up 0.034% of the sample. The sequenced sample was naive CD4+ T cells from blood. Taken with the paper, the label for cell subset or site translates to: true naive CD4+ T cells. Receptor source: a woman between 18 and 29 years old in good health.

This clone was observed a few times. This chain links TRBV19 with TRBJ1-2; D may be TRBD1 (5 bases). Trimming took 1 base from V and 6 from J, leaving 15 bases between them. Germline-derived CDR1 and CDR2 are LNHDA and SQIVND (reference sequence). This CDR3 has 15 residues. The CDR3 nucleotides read TGTGCCAGTAGTATAGCCGGCAGGGATATGGATGGCTACACCTTC. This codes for CASSIAGRDMDGYTF.

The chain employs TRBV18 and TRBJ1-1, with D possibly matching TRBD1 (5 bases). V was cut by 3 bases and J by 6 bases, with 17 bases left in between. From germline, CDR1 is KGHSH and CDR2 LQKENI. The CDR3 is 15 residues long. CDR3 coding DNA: TGTGCCAGCTCACCGAGGGGTGGGCGCGGGGCTGAAGCTTTCTTT. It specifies CASSPRGGRGAEAFF.

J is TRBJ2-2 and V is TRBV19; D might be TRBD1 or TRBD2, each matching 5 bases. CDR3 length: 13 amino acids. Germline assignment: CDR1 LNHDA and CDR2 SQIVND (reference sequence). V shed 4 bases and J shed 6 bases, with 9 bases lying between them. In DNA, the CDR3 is TGTGCCAGTAGTAAAGAGGGGCCCGGGGAGCTGTTTTTT. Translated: CASSKEGPGELFF.

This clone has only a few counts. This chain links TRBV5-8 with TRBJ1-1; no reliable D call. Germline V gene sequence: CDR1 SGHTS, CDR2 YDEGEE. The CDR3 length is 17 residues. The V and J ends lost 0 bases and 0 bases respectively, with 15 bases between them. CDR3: CASSLVGGAGLNTEAFF. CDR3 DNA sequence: TGTGCCAGCAGCTTGGTGGGAGGTGCGGGTTTGAACACTGAAGCTTTCTTT.

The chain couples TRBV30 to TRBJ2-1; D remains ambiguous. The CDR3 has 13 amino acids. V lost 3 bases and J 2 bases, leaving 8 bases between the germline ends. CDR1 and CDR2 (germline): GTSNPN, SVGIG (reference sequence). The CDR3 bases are TGTGCCTGGAGCGGGTTCCCCTACAATGAGCAGTTCTTC. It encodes CAWSGFPYNEQFF.